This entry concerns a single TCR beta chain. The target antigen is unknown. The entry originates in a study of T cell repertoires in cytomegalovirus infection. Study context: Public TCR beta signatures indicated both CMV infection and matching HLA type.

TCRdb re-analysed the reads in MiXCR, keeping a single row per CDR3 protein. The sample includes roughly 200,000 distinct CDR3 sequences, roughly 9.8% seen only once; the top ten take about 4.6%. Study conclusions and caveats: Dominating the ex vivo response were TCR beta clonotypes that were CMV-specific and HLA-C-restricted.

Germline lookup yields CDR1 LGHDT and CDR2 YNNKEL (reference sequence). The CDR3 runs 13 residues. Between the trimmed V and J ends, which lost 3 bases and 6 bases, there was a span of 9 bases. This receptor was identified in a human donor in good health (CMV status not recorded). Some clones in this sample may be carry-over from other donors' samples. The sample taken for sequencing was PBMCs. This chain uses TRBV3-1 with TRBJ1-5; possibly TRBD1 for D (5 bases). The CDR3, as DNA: TGTGCCAGCAGCCACAGAAGGGGTCAGCCCCAGCATTTT. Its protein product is CASSHRRGQPQHF.